This TCR beta chain was sequenced during a study of response to subunit inactivated influenza vaccine. Study results and caveats: Authors suggested that a seasonal influenza vaccination recruits few new T cells each time.

TCRdb re-derived calls from the RT-PCR reads in MiXCR, one entry per CDR3 protein. The sample has 170,000 or so distinct CDR3 sequences, over 8.5% seen once; the top ten hold approximately 35%. This CDR3 region has 12 residues. The germline V gene has CDR1 SGHRS and CDR2 YFSETQ. Trimming stripped 6 bases from V and 10 bases from J, with 15 bases between. This clonotype was detected only a few times. Its cognate antigen is unknown. Sequences were derived from CD8+ T cells sorted from PBMCs, sampled around 25 months after vaccination. The chain joins TRBV5-1 to TRBJ2-3; perhaps TRBD1 as D (5 bases). The receptor was isolated from a man between 50 and 69 years old who received an inactivated influenza vaccine. CDR3 sequence (DNA): TGCGCCAGCAAATTGCAGGGTTTGGCGCAGTATTTT. It codes for CASKLQGLAQYF.